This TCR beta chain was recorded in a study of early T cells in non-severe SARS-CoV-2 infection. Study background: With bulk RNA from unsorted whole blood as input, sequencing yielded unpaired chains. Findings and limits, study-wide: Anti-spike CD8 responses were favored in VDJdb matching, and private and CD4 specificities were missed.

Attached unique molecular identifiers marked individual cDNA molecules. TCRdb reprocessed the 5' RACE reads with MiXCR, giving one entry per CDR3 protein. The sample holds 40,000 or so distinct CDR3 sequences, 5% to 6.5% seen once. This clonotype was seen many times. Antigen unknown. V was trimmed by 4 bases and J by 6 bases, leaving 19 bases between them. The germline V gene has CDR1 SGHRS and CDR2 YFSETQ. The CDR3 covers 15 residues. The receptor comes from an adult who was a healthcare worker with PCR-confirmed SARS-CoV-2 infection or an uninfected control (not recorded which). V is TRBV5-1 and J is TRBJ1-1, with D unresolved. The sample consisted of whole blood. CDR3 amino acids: CASSKSGLEFAEAFF. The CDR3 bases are TGCGCCAGCAGCAAATCGGGGTTGGAGTTTGCTGAAGCTTTCTTT. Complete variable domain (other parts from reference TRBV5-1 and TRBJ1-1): KAGVTQTPRYLIKTRGQQVTLSCSPISGHRSVSWYQQTPGQGLQFLFEYFSETQRNKGNFPGRFSGRQFSNSRSEMNVSTLELGDSALYLCASSKSGLEFAEAFFGQGTRLTVV.